One sample yielded the 8 T cell receptor beta chains listed below, sequenced in a study of shared clonotypes between healthy human individuals. The method was immunoSEQ multiplex PCR; TCRdb's version includes in-frame clones alone and lacks a portion of them. The sample holds about 1.5 million clones, 95% to 99% seen once. Sample: naive CD4+ T cells sorted from blood. As to subset: CD45RA+ positively selected. The receptors were sampled from a man aged 25-45 years in good health.

This chain's CDR3 is CASTPIRDSVGENTEAFF. Written as DNA, the CDR3 is TGTGCCAGCACCCCGATCCGGGACTCGGTTGGGGAGAACACTGAAGCTTTCTTT. V is TRBV19 and J is TRBJ1-1; a possible D gene is TRBD1 (5 bases). Between the trimmed V and J ends, which lost 9 bases and 1 base, there was a span of 27 bases. Germline CDR1 reads LNHDA; CDR2 reads SQIVND (reference sequence). The CDR3 is 18 amino acids. The full variable domain, rest sourced from reference TRBV19 and TRBJ1-1, is DGGITQSPKYLFRKEGQNVTLSCEQNLNHDAMYWYRQDPGQGLRLIYYSQIVNDFQKGDIAEGYSVSREKKESFPLTVTSAQKNPTAFYLCASTPIRDSVGENTEAFFGQGTRLTVV.

This chain joins TRBV9 and TRBJ2-3; 7 nucleotides agree with TRBD2. The CDR3 loop spans 16 amino acids. V lost 3 bases to trimming and J lost 2 bases; unmatched junction nucleotides: 9. From germline, CDR1 is SGDLS and CDR2 YYNGEE. CDR3: CASSGGASGITDTQYF. In nucleotides, the CDR3 is TGTGCCAGCAGCGGCGGGGCTAGCGGTATCACAGATACGCAGTATTTT.

The chain links TRBV29-1 to TRBJ2-1; 8 nucleotides line up with TRBD2. Germline V gene sequence: CDR1 SQVTM, CDR2 ANQGSEA. V lost 7 bases and J lost 1; bases outside the gene matches: 12. The CDR3 is 16 amino acids. CDR3 sequence (DNA): TGCAGCGCCCTGACACTAGCGGAGACATCCTACAATGAGCAGTTCTTC. Translated: CSALTLAETSYNEQFF.

J is TRBJ2-2 and V is TRBV2, with D hard to call. V lost 3 bases and J lost 4, with 6 bases in between. This CDR3 is 13 amino acids long. Germline V gives CDR1 SNHLY, CDR2 FYNNEI. The CDR3 protein is CASSDGRTGELFF. The CDR3 DNA reads TGTGCCAGCAGTGACGGGCGCACCGGGGAGCTGTTTTTT. Full variable domain (missing parts from reference TRBV2 and TRBJ2-2): EPEVTQTPSHQVTQMGQEVILRCVPISNHLYFYWYRQILGQKVEFLVSFYNNEISEKSEIFDDQFSVERPDGSNFTLKIRSTKLEDSAMYFCASSDGRTGELFFGEGSRLTVL.

The rearrangement uses TRBV7-9 and TRBJ1-1, with D possibly matching TRBD1 (5 bases). CDR1 is SEHNR, CDR2 FQNEAQ, per germline (reference sequence). With 3 bases removed from V and 6 bases from J, the gap between germline ends came to 11 bases. The CDR3 is made up of 13 amino acids. CDR3 protein: CASSFREMAEAFF. In DNA form, the CDR3 reads TGTGCCAGCAGCTTCAGGGAGATGGCTGAAGCTTTCTTT.

CDR3 sequence (DNA): TGTGCCAGCAGCTTGAGGTCGCCTGCAAAAGAGACCCAGTACTTC. It codes for CASSLRSPAKETQYF. The chain links TRBV5-4 to TRBJ2-5; no firm D call. The length of the CDR3 is 15 residues. Germline lookup yields CDR1 SGHNT and CDR2 YYREEE (reference sequence). Trimming removed 1 base at V and 3 bases at J, with 13 bases between. The full variable domain, completed using reference TRBV5-4 and TRBJ2-5, is ETGVTQSPTHLIKTRGQQVTLRCSSQSGHNTVSWYQQALGQGPQFIFQYYREEENGRGNFPPRFSGLQFPNYSSELNVNALELDDSALYLCASSLRSPAKETQYFGPGTRLLVL.

This chain joins TRBV7-2 and TRBJ2-7, with 11 nucleotides matching TRBD2. The CDR3 spans 18 residues. Germline assignment: CDR1 SGHTA and CDR2 FQGNSA. Germline trimming cut 5 bases from V and 5 bases from J; bases unmatched to any gene: 17. For the CDR3, the DNA is TGTGCCAGCAGCCCATTTTCACCTAGCGGGAGGTTCGGCGACGAGCAGTACTTC. This codes for CASSPFSPSGRFGDEQYF. Together with reference TRBV7-2 and TRBJ2-7, the CDR3 gives the full variable domain: GAGVSQSPSNKVTEKGKDVELRCDPISGHTALYWYRQSLGQGLEFLIYFQGNSAPDKSGLPSDRFSAERTGGSVSTLTIQRTQQEDSAVYLCASSPFSPSGRFGDEQYFGPGTRLTVT.

The chain links TRBV5-1 to TRBJ2-7; TRBD1 aligns across 10 bases. Per the germline V gene, CDR1 is SGHRS and CDR2 is YFSETQ. J lost 5 bases, V lost 0 bases, and 8 bases had no gene match. The CDR3 consists of 16 residues. The CDR3 is CASSLGTGGPNNEQYF. In DNA, the CDR3 is TGCGCCAGCAGCTTGGGGACAGGGGGTCCAAACAACGAGCAGTACTTC.